This T cell receptor (beta chain) came from a study of beta chain features in type 1 diabetes. General study findings and limits: The study found moderately but significantly shorter TCRB CDR3s in all four CD4+ subsets of Type 1 diabetes patients.

From germline, CDR1 is LGHNA and CDR2 YSLEER. This CDR3 is built from 16 residues. The trim removed 0 bases at V and 4 bases at J, leaving 4 bases unmatched. The sample holds a few counts of this clone. Its antigen is not identified. The study reverse transcribed the entire isolated RNA, so it sequenced expressed TCRB transcripts. Average reads for naive, central memory and regulatory T cell samples were about 3.7 million. The protocol was immunoSEQ multiplex PCR, while the TCRdb copy is restricted to in-frame clones and leaves out a portion. The sample contains more than 250,000 clones, about a fifth of which appear only once.

The specimen was naive CD4+ T cells from blood. The V and J genes are TRBV4-3 and TRBJ2-2, with TRBD2 matching 8 bases. The sequence was obtained from a middle-aged woman with type 1 diabetes. CDR3 loop: CASSQDRGGPTGELFF. Written as DNA, the CDR3 is TGCGCCAGCAGCCAAGATCGGGGGGGGCCCACCGGGGAGCTGTTTTTT.